The clone carrying this T cell receptor (beta chain) was observed once. The antigen remains unidentified. The record originates from a study of OX40 agonist ivuxolimab in advanced cancers. At the level of the study: Prior anti-PD-1, anti-PD-L1 or anti-CTLA-4 therapy did not bar entry, and about 40% had some.

General observations from the study: Partial responders treated at 0.1-3.0 mg/kg exhibited clonal expansion among the lowest measured. Still undetermined is the antigen specificity of the expanded peripheral T cells.

The protocol was immunoSEQ multiplex PCR, while the TCRdb copy is restricted to in-frame clones and leaves out a portion. The profile covers about 80,000 clones, with about nine tenths appearing a single time and around 0.23% taken by the ten largest. Sample: CD4+ or CD8+ T cells sorted from blood, taken in a trial of the OX40 agonist ivuxolimab. The clonotype comes from an adult with an advanced solid tumor such as melanoma, head and neck, liver or kidney cancer.

DNA of the CDR3: TGTGCCAGCAGCTTAAAGGTAACAGATACGCAGTATTTT. This translates into CASSLKVTDTQYF. The V call is TRBV7-2, the J call TRBJ2-3; D remains ambiguous. There are 13 residues in the CDR3. Trimming pared 2 bases from V and 3 bases from J, leaving 6 bases between. CDR1 is SGHTA, CDR2 FQGNSA, per germline.